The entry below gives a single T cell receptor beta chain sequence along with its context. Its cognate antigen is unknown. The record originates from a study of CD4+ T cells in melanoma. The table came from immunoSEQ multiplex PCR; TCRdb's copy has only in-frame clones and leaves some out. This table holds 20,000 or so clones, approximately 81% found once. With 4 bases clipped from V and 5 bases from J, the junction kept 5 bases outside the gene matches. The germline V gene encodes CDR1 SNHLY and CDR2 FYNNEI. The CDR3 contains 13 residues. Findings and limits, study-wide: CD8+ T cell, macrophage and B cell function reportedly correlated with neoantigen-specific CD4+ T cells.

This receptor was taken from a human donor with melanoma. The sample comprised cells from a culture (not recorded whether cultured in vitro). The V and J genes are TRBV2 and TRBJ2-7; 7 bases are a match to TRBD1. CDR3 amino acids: CASSGETGNEQYF. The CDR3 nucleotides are TGTGCCAGCAGTGGGGAGACAGGGAACGAGCAGTACTTC.